Listed here are 4 T cell receptor beta chains from one sample, sequenced in a study of CD8+CD57+ T cells in acquired aplastic anemia. CD8+CD57+ cell expansion, shown by flow cytometry, had occurred in the patients selected for sequencing. TCR beta VDJ and CDR3 profiling used genomic DNA as template. TCRdb reanalysed the reads using MiXCR and keeps one entry per CDR3 protein. The sample consists of tens of thousands of distinct CDR3 sequences, roughly 72% of them appearing once. Sequenced: sorted CD4+, CD8+, or CD8+CD57+ T cells (not recorded which) from PBMCs. Receptor source: a human donor with aplastic anemia.

The rearrangement joins TRBV2 to TRBJ2-7, with 7 bases identical to TRBD1. The CDR3 has 15 residues. From germline, CDR1 is SNHLY and CDR2 FYNNEI. V shed 8 bases and J 2 bases; nucleotides not matched to a gene: 12. CDR3 loop: CASDLSGTATYEQYF. DNA of the CDR3: TGTGCCAGCGACTTATCCGGGACAGCCACCTACGAGCAGTACTTC.

This clonotype was observed many times. The V and J genes are TRBV6-1 and TRBJ1-6; no definite D call. The CDR3 loop spans 14 amino acids. Germline V gene lookup returns CDR1 MNHNS and CDR2 SASEGT. V lost 5 bases and J 9 bases, leaving 14 bases between the germline ends. The CDR3 DNA is TGTGCCAGCAGTAAGACACGGGCCGTTTCACCCCTCCACTTT. Protein sequence: CASSKTRAVSPLHF.

The V call is TRBV10-2, the J call TRBJ2-6; TRBD1 is a possible D gene (6 bases). This CDR3 contains 13 residues. V was clipped by 10 bases and J by 4 bases, with 11 bases between them. Per germline, CDR1 WSHSY and CDR2 SAAADI. The CDR3 reads CATVGAGANVLTF. In nucleotides, the CDR3 is TGCGCCACCGTGGGGGCCGGGGCCAACGTCCTGACTTTC.

The rearrangement joins TRBV7-9 to TRBJ2-7, with D maybe TRBD2 (6 bases). Trimming left V 6 bases short and J 2 bases short, with 17 bases between. There are 15 residues in the CDR3. Germline V gives CDR1 SEHNR, CDR2 FQNEAQ (reference sequence). The CDR3 bases are TGTGCCAGCAGTTTCTATGGGGGGAGAGCCTACGAGCAGTACTTC. Translation gives CASSFYGGRAYEQYF.